This T cell receptor (beta chain) came from a study of T cells in localized non-small cell lung cancer. General study findings and limits: An association was observed between higher blood T cell density and longer overall survival. Median detection of top 100 tumor clones in adjacent lung was around 57 clones.

Some clones are missing from TCRdb's copy, which holds only in-frame ones; the method was immunoSEQ multiplex PCR. Among 70,000 to 100,000 clones listed, roughly 88% were seen once. This CDR3 region has 10 residues. Per germline, CDR1 MDHEN and CDR2 SYDVKM. V was shortened by 7 bases and J by 11 bases, with 9 bases between the two germline ends. Turning to this clone: Its antigen remains unknown.

This receptor was identified in a woman aged 35-75 years with stage II squamous cell lung carcinoma. The gene calls are TRBV28 and TRBJ1-5; D unresolved. The material was PBMCs, obtained before any cancer treatment. CDR3: CASKGPAQHF. The CDR3 DNA sequence: TGTGCCAGCAAGGGTCCGGCCCAGCATTTT. Looking up the rest from reference TRBV28 and TRBJ1-5 gives the full variable domain: DVKVTQSSRYLVKRTGEKVFLECVQDMDHENMFWYRQDPGLGLRLIYFSYDVKMKEKGDIPEGYSVSREKKERFSLILESASTNQTSMYLCASKGPAQHFGDGTRLSIL.